Listed below are T cell receptor beta chains from one sample, sequenced in a study of cytomegalovirus exposure and HLA in healthy donors. Clones were sequenced by immunoSEQ multiplex PCR, and TCRdb holds only the in-frame ones, with some missing. The profile shows some 65,000 clones, approximately 67% of them singletons. Sequencing used PBMCs. The origin of the receptors is a man between 25 and 39 years old in good health and CMV-seronegative. Both conserved end residues are part of each CDR3. Fields, in order: V gene, J gene, clone size, D gene, CDR3 DNA, CDR3 protein. The D gene is left open where the match is weak. The size of a clone is reported for some rows only, either as once, few or many, or as a class for expanded clones.

TRBV2	TRBJ2-1	few	TRBD2	TGTGCCAGCAGAAAAGCGGGGGGTACTTACAATGAGCAGTTCTTC	CASRKAGGTYNEQFF
TRBV20-1	TRBJ2-7	NA	NA	TGCAGTGCTCCTCAGTCCCACGAGCAGTACTTC	CSAPQSHEQYF
TRBV5-4	TRBJ2-7	few	TRBD1	TGTGCCAGCAGCTCGACAGGGGGCTACGAGCAGTACTTC	CASSSTGGYEQYF
TRBV11-1	TRBJ1-1	NA	NA	TGTGCCAGCAGCTTACGTGGGGGGGGCACTGAAGCTTTCTTT	CASSLRGGGTEAFF
TRBV7-2	TRBJ1-1	NA	NA	TGTGCCAGCAGCCCAGGGCCTCCCAGGGGCACTGAAGCTTTCTTT	CASSPGPPRGTEAFF
TRBV6-5	TRBJ2-5	NA	NA	TGTGCCAGCCATCAGGGAGAGACCCAGTACTTC	CASHQGETQYF
TRBV7-2	TRBJ2-7	NA	NA	TGTGCCAGCAGCCATCGCGGTTCCTACGAGCAGTACTTC	CASSHRGSYEQYF
TRBV9	TRBJ1-2	once	NA	TGTGCCAGCAGCGTTGGACACTTCCGATACTTC	CASSVGHFRYF
TRBV19	TRBJ2-3	NA	NA	TGTGCCAGTAGTAACAGGGCAGATACGCAGTATTTT	CASSNRADTQYF
TRBV7-6	TRBJ1-3	NA	NA	TGTGCCAGCAGCTTAGTCCTGGGAAACACCATATATTTT	CASSLVLGNTIYF
TRBV5-1	TRBJ2-1	few	TRBD1	TGCGCCAGCAGCTCCCACTCCGGGACAGGGTCCTACAATGAGCAGTTCTTC	CASSSHSGTGSYNEQFF
TRBV10-3	TRBJ2-2	NA	TRBD1	TGTGCCATCAGACAGGGGGTTGGGAACACCGGGGAGCTGTTTTTT	CAIRQGVGNTGELFF
TRBV6-6	TRBJ1-1	NA	TRBD1	TGTGCCAGCAGTTACGGGGGACAGGGCTACACTGAAGCTTTCTTT	CASSYGGQGYTEAFF
TRBV20-1	TRBJ1-1	NA	TRBD1	TGCAGTGGAGACAGGGGCACTGAAGCTTTCTTT	CSGDRGTEAFF
TRBV11-2	TRBJ2-7	NA	NA	TGTGCCAGCAGCTTAGCCAGGGTAGCCTACGAGCAGTACTTC	CASSLARVAYEQYF
TRBV5-1	TRBJ2-7	NA	TRBD1	TGCGCCAGCGCAGGGGGCCTTGACGAGCAGTACTTC	CASAGGLDEQYF
TRBV11-2	TRBJ1-6	NA	NA	TGTGCCAGCAGCTTAGGATCGGGATCTGGTTCACCCCTCCACTTT	CASSLGSGSGSPLHF
TRBV7-8	TRBJ1-2	NA	NA	TGTGCCAGCAGCCCTTCGGGGGGTATGAACTATGGCTACACCTTC	CASSPSGGMNYGYTF
TRBV6-1	TRBJ1-1	few	NA	TGTGCCAGCAGTGAGGTCGGCCGGGGAGCTTTCTTT	CASSEVGRGAFF
TRBV7-9	TRBJ2-5	NA	TRBD2	TGTGCCAGCACCCGCTGGGGGGGGGTGGAGACCCAGTACTTC	CASTRWGGVETQYF
TRBV6-6	TRBJ2-7	few	TRBD2	TGTGCCAGCAGCCAATTCCTAGCGGGGGACAACGAGCAGTACTTC	CASSQFLAGDNEQYF
TRBV11-2	TRBJ1-6	NA	NA	TGTGCCAGCAGCGACGGGTTAGGGGGATTTTCACCCCTCCACTTT	CASSDGLGGFSPLHF
TRBV7-2	TRBJ2-7	once	NA	TGTGCCAGCAGCTTAGGGCATTTCTCCTACGAGCAGTACTTC	CASSLGHFSYEQYF
TRBV7-9	TRBJ2-7	few	NA	TGTGCCAGCACAGGTTGGGGGCAAGAGCAGTACTTC	CASTGWGQEQYF
TRBV10-3	TRBJ2-7	few	NA	TGTGCCATCAGTGAGGAGGGAACCGGCGAGCAGTACTTC	CAISEEGTGEQYF
TRBV5-1	TRBJ2-5	NA	TRBD2	TGCGCCAGCAGCGTAGCGGGGTACCAAGAGACCCAGTACTTC	CASSVAGYQETQYF
TRBV9	TRBJ2-2	once	TRBD1	TGTGCCAGCAGCGTGTACAGGGGCAACACCGGGGAGCTGTTTTTT	CASSVYRGNTGELFF
TRBV5-6	TRBJ2-1	NA	TRBD2	TGTGCCAGCAGCTTGGGCCTAGCGGGGGGGCCGAACGCCAATGAGCAGTTCTTC	CASSLGLAGGPNANEQFF
TRBV29-1	TRBJ1-1	NA	TRBD1	TGCAGCGTTGGAGGCGTTAGGGGGCTGATCAACACTGAAGCTTTCTTT	CSVGGVRGLINTEAFF
TRBV5-6	TRBJ2-1	NA	NA	TGTGCCAGCAGCTTGGGGGTACTAGTTACGACTGAGCAGTTCTTC	CASSLGVLVTTEQFF
TRBV7-2	TRBJ1-5	NA	NA	TGTGCCAGCAGCTCACAGGGCAGCAATCAGCCCCAGCATTTT	CASSSQGSNQPQHF
TRBV7-7	TRBJ2-3	few	NA	TGTGCCAGCAGCTTAGGGTGGGGGGGCCCCACAGATACGCAGTATTTT	CASSLGWGGPTDTQYF
TRBV7-9	TRBJ1-1	few	TRBD1	TGTGCCAGCAGCATCGACAGGGGTTACACTGAAGCTTTCTTT	CASSIDRGYTEAFF
TRBV5-1	TRBJ2-7	NA	NA	TGCGCCAGCAGCACGACAGGACTCTCCTACGAGCAGTACTTC	CASSTTGLSYEQYF
TRBV5-4	TRBJ2-7	NA	NA	TGTGCCAGCAGTACCAGGGCCTACGAGCAGTACTTC	CASSTRAYEQYF
TRBV14	TRBJ1-4	NA	NA	TGTGCCAGCAGCCGGCGGAATCTTCCCTATCAAGATGAAAAACTGTTTTTT	CASSRRNLPYQDEKLFF
TRBV6-1	TRBJ1-5	NA	NA	TGTGCCAGCAGTGAGGTAGGCGGATCCAATCAGCCCCAGCATTTT	CASSEVGGSNQPQHF
TRBV30	TRBJ2-1	NA	NA	TGTGCCTGGAGTGTACTTGCTCTAGTAGGCAATGAGCAGTTCTTC	CAWSVLALVGNEQFF
TRBV7-9	TRBJ2-7	NA	NA	TGTGCCAGCAGCTTAGGAGGAAGGCAAGGGGGAAAGCAGTACTTC	CASSLGGRQGGKQYF
TRBV7-2	TRBJ2-7	NA	NA	TGTGCCAGCAGCTTAGCAGGCAGGGGCTACGAGCAGTACTTC	CASSLAGRGYEQYF
TRBV6-5	TRBJ1-5	NA	TRBD1	TGTGCCAGCAGTTCCAGACAGGGGACAAAGAATCAGCCCCAGCATTTT	CASSSRQGTKNQPQHF
TRBV11-2	TRBJ1-5	NA	NA	TGTGCCAGCAGTCTAGATCAGGGACTAATACGTCAGCCCCAGCATTTT	CASSLDQGLIRQPQHF
TRBV30	TRBJ1-4	NA	NA	TGTGCCTGGAGTTTGGGGGGGCAGCTTGAAAAACTGTTTTTT	CAWSLGGQLEKLFF
TRBV29-1	TRBJ2-5	NA	NA	TGCAGCGTTGCCGTTGAGAGGCCCGGGGAGACCCAGTACTTC	CSVAVERPGETQYF
TRBV18	TRBJ2-7	NA	NA	TGTGCCAGCTCAACCAACACCTACGAGCAGTACTTC	CASSTNTYEQYF
TRBV29-1	TRBJ1-5	NA	NA	TGCAGCGTTGAGCTCGGGGGGCAGCCCCAGCATTTT	CSVELGGQPQHF
TRBV30	TRBJ2-7	few	NA	TGTGCCTGGAGTTTCGGAGCGTTCCACGAGCAGTACTTC	CAWSFGAFHEQYF
TRBV7-9	TRBJ2-5	NA	NA	TGTGCCAGCAGCTCTAGAACCAAAGAGACCCAGTACTTC	CASSSRTKETQYF
TRBV18	TRBJ1-5	few	NA	TGTGCCAGCTCACGAGGCAGGGTTAGCAATCAGCCCCAGCATTTT	CASSRGRVSNQPQHF
TRBV7-3	TRBJ1-2	once	NA	TGTGCCAGCAGCTTAAAAGGGGCCTATGGCTACACCTTC	CASSLKGAYGYTF